These 13 T cell receptor beta chains were sequenced from one sample in a study of regulatory T cells in long-lasting Graves disease. Time point reported: newly diagnosed GD, antithyroid drugs for less than 3 months. Preparation of the TCR library used RNA extracted from PBMCs. Building of the TCR beta libraries involved iRepertoire HTBI primers and Arm-PCR of CDR3 regions. TCRdb analysed the multiplex PCR reads with MiXCR anew, one entry per CDR3 protein. The sample lists a few hundred thousand distinct CDR3 sequences, under 20% seen once, with roughly a fifth in the top ten. The sample also formed part of further work on T cells in Graves' hyperthyroidism and ophthalmopathy.

The material was peripheral blood mononuclear cells (PBMCs), obtained at new diagnosis, from a patient treated with antithyroid drugs. All receptors derive from a woman under 30 with Graves disease.

The sample holds one count of this clonotype. The chain uses TRBV4-1 and TRBJ2-7, with 7 bases lining up with TRBD1. Germline V gene data show CDR1 as MGHRA and CDR2 as YSYEKL. J was trimmed by 0 bases and V by 1 base; bases with no gene match: 3. The CDR3 has 15 amino acids. CDR3 protein: CASSQGRDSSYEQYF. The CDR3, as DNA: TGCGCCAGCAGCCAAGGAAGGGACAGCTCCTACGAGCAGTACTTC.

This clonotype was counted many times. The J gene is TRBJ2-1, the V gene TRBV7-9; D not resolved. Germline loops: CDR1 SEHNR, CDR2 FQNEAQ (reference sequence). The V and J ends lost 3 bases and 0 bases respectively, with 9 bases between them. The CDR3 has 15 amino acids. The CDR3: CASSFEKGSYNEQFF. Here the CDR3 DNA reads TGTGCCAGCAGCTTTGAAAAGGGCTCCTACAATGAGCAGTTCTTC.

In its sample, this clonotype was seen a few times. The genes are TRBV10-1 and TRBJ2-1, with D unresolved. Trimming left V 0 bases short and J 9 bases short, with 9 bases between. Germline V gives CDR1 WNHNN, CDR2 SYGVQD (reference sequence). The CDR3 runs 13 residues. The CDR3 DNA follows: TGCGCCAGCAGTGAGTCGGGCCCCGGTGAGCAGTTCTTC. As protein: CASSESGPGEQFF.

The J gene is TRBJ2-7, the V gene TRBV4-1; 9 bases are a match to TRBD1. Germline CDR1 is MGHRA and CDR2 is YSYEKL. The CDR3 extends over 18 amino acids. V lost 3 bases to trimming and J lost 0 bases; unmatched junction nucleotides: 12. CDR3 region: CASSHTRDRAGLSYEQYF. CDR3 in DNA: TGCGCCAGCAGCCATACCCGGGACAGGGCCGGTCTCTCCTACGAGCAGTACTTC.

This clonotype was seen repeatedly, ten times or more. CDR3 region: CASSQTPGYGYTF. DNA of the CDR3: TGTGCCAGCAGCCAAACACCGGGCTATGGCTACACCTTC. The rearrangement links TRBV12-3 or TRBV12-4 to TRBJ1-2; D remains unclear. V shed 6 bases and J shed 4 bases, with 12 bases lying between them. The CDR3 consists of 13 residues.

This clonotype showed up many times. V gene TRBV30 combines with J gene TRBJ2-1, with a possible D match to TRBD2 (6 bases). The germline V gene has CDR1 GTSNPN and CDR2 SVGIG (reference sequence). Deletions cut 5 bases from V and 4 bases from J, with 12 bases between. The CDR3 runs 13 residues. CDR3 nucleotide sequence: TGTGCCTGGCGCGGGACTTCGTACAATGAGCAGTTCTTC. Its translation: CAWRGTSYNEQFF.

This clonotype was seen many times. The chain employs TRBV2 and TRBJ1-5; D gene uncertain. Germline V gene sequence: CDR1 SNHLY, CDR2 FYNNEI. The length of the CDR3 is 14 residues. The V end was cut by 8 bases, the J end by 0 bases, with 11 bases between. The CDR3 is CASAMGRSNQPQHF. CDR3 nucleotides: TGTGCCAGCGCCATGGGTCGTAGCAATCAGCCCCAGCATTTT.

This clonotype was counted ten times or more. This chain uses TRBV11-2 with TRBJ1-6; the D gene is possibly TRBD1 (6 bases). Germline V gene data show CDR1 as SGHAT and CDR2 as FQNNGV. Trimming removed 0 bases at V and 7 bases at J, with 10 bases between. This CDR3 is 15 amino acids long. The CDR3 is CASSLDPGVNSPLHF. The CDR3 DNA is TGTGCCAGCAGCTTAGATCCAGGGGTAAATTCACCCCTCCACTTT.

At least ten counts were recorded for this clonotype. The chain joins TRBV18 to TRBJ2-3; 7 positions match TRBD1. Germline values: CDR1 KGHSH, CDR2 LQKENI. The CDR3 consists of 15 residues. V dropped 4 bases and J dropped 2; count of bases not matched to a gene: 6. The CDR3 coding sequence is TGTGCCAGCTCACAGAGGACAGGAACCACAGATACGCAGTATTTT. Protein product: CASSQRTGTTDTQYF. The full variable domain, rest sourced from reference TRBV18 and TRBJ2-3, is NAGVMQNPRHLVRRRGQEARLRCSPMKGHSHVYWYRQLPEEGLKFMVYLQKENIIDESGMPKERFSAEFPKEGPSILRIQQVVRGDSAAYFCASSQRTGTTDTQYFGPGTRLTVL.

This clonotype was recorded at least ten times. This sequence joins TRBV28 and TRBJ2-7; D tentatively reads TRBD1 or TRBD2 (5 bases each). Trimming removed 7 bases at V and 1 base at J, with 14 bases between. This CDR3 contains 14 residues. Germline V CDR1 and CDR2: MDHEN, SYDVKM. The CDR3 is CASTSGTASYEQYF. The CDR3 bases are TGTGCCAGCACCTCCGGGACGGCTTCCTACGAGCAGTACTTC.

Note on this clonotype: This probably arose from a read error, given a far larger clone one base away. V gene TRBV7-7 combines with J gene TRBJ2-7, with D possibly TRBD1 on 6 matching bases. Trimming left V 4 bases short and J 4 bases short, with 11 bases between. Germline V CDR1 and CDR2: SSHAT, FNYEAQ (reference sequence). The CDR3 length is 13 residues. CDR3 nucleotides: TGTGCCAGCAGCTACAGGACAGATTACGAGCAGTACTTC. It specifies CASSYRTDYEQYF.

V is TRBV6-1 and J is TRBJ2-2, with D tentatively TRBD2 (7 bases). Germline CDR1 MNHNS, CDR2 SASEGT. This CDR3 comprises 15 residues. V was trimmed by 6 bases and J by 4 bases, leaving 15 bases between them. CDR3 residues: CASSLTGGLTGELFF. DNA for the CDR3: TGTGCCAGCAGCCTCACCGGGGGGCTCACCGGGGAGCTGTTTTTT.

This clonotype was counted many times. The chain recombines TRBV12-3 or TRBV12-4 with TRBJ1-1; tentatively, D is TRBD1 (5 bases). CDR3 length: 13 residues. The V and J ends lost 4 bases and 5 bases respectively, with 11 bases between them. The DNA for the CDR3 is TGTGCCAGCAGTTCGGCAGGGTCAACTGAAGCTTTCTTT. Translation: CASSSAGSTEAFF.